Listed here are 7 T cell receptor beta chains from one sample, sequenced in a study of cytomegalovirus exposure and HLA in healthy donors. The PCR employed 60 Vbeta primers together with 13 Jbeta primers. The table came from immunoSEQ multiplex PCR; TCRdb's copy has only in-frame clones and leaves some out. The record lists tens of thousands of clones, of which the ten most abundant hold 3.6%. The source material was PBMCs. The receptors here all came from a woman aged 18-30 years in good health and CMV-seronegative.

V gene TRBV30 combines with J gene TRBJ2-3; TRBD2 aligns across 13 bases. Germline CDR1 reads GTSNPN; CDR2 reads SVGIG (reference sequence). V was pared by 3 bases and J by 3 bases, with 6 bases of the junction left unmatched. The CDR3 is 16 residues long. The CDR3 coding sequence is TGTGCCTGGAGGGATTGGACTAGCGGGAGAACAGATACGCAGTATTTT. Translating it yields CAWRDWTSGRTDTQYF.

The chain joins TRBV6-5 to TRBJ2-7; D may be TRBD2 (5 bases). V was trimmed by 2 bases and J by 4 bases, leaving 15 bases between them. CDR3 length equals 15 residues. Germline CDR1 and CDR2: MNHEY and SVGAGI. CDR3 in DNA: TGTGCCAGCAGTTACCCGGGAATAAGTCGTTACGAGCAGTACTTC. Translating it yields CASSYPGISRYEQYF.

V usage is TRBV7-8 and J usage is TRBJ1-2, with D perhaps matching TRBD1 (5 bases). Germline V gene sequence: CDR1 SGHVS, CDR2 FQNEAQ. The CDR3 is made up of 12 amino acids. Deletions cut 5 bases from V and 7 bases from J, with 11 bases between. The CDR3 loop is CASSPDRGGYTF. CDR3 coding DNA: TGTGCCAGCAGCCCCGACAGAGGTGGCTACACCTTC.

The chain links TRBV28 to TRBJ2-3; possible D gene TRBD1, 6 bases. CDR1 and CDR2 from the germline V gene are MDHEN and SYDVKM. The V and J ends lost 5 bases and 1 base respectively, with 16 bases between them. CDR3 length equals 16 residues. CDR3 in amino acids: CASSHFTGLGTDTQYF. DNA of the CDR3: TGTGCCAGCAGTCATTTCACAGGGTTAGGCACAGATACGCAGTATTTT.

CDR3 amino acids: CSVETRTAWLTGDYGYTF. Here the CDR3 DNA reads TGCAGCGTTGAAACCCGCACCGCCTGGTTGACCGGGGATTATGGCTACACCTTC. The chain links TRBV29-1 to TRBJ1-2; D unclear. The CDR3 covers 18 residues. Germline V gene sequence: CDR1 SQVTM, CDR2 ANQGSEA. The V end was cut by 2 bases, the J end by 5 bases, with 27 bases between.

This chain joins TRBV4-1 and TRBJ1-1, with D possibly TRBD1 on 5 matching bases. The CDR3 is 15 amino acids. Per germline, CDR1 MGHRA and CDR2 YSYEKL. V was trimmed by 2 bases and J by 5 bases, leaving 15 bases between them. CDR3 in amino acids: CASSQLDAKGTEAFF. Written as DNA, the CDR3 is TGCGCCAGCAGCCAACTGGACGCTAAGGGGACTGAAGCTTTCTTT.

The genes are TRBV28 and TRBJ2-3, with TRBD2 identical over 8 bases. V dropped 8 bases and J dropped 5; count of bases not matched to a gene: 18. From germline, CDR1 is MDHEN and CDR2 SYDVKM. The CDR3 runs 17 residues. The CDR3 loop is CASVTGGGLDVRDTQYF. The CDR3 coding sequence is TGTGCCAGCGTAACTGGCGGGGGACTAGATGTAAGAGATACGCAGTATTTT.